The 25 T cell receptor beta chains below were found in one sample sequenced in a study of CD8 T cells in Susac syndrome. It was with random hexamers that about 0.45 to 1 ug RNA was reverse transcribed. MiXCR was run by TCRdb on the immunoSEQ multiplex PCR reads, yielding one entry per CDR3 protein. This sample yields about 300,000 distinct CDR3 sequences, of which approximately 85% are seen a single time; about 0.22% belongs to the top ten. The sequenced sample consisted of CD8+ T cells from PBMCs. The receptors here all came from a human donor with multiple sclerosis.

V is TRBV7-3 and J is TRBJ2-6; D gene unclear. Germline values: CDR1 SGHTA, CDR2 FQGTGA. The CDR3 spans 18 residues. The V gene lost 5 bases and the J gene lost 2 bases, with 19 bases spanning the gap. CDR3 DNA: TGTGCCAGCAGCAACTCGCTGACACATCTTGCTGGGGCCAACGTCCTGACTTTC. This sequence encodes CASSNSLTHLAGANVLTF.

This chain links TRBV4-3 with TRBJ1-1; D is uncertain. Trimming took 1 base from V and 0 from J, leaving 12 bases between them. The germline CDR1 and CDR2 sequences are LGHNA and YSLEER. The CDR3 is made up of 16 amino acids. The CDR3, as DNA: TGCGCCAGCAGCCAAGGAACCGGACCCATGAACACTGAAGCTTTCTTT. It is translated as CASSQGTGPMNTEAFF.

The CDR3 loop is CASSQEWGGAYPTEAFF. The CDR3 region has the DNA TGCGCCAGCAGCCAAGAGTGGGGGGGGGCATACCCCACTGAAGCTTTCTTT. The J gene is TRBJ1-1, the V gene TRBV4-3; possibly TRBD1 for D (6 bases). The germline gives CDR1 LGHNA, CDR2 YSLEER. The V gene lost 0 bases and the J gene lost 4 bases, with 18 bases spanning the gap. The CDR3 runs 17 residues.

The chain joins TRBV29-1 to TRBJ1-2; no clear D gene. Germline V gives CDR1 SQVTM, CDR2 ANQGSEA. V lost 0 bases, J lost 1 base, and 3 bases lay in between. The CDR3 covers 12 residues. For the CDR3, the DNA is TGCAGCGTTGAAGACGGTAACTATGGCTACACCTTC. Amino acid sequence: CSVEDGNYGYTF.

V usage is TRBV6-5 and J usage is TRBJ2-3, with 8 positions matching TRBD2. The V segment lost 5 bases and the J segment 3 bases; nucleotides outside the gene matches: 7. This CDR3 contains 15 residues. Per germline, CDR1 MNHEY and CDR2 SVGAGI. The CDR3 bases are TGTGCCAGCAGTGTACTAGCGGCCCCGACAGATACGCAGTATTTT. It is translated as CASSVLAAPTDTQYF.

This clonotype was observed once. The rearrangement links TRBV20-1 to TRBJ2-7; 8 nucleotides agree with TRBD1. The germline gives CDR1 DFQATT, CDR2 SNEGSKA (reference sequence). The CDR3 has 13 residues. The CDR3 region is CRSRQGRGYEQYF. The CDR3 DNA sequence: TGCAGATCTCGACAGGGGCGAGGGTACGAGCAGTACTTC.

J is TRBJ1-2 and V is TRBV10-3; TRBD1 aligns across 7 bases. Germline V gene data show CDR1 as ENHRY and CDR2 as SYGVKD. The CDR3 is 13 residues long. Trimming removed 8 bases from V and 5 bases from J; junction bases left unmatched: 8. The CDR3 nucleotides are TGTGCCATCCGTCTGGAGGGGGCGTATGGCTACACCTTC. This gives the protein CAIRLEGAYGYTF.

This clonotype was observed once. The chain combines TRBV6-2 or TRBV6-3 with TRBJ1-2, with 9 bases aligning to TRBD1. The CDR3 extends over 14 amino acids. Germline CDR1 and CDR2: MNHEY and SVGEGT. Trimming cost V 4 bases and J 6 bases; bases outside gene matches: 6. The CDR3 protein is CASSLLDRGDGYTF. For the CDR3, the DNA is TGTGCCAGCAGTTTACTGGACAGGGGTGATGGCTACACCTTC.

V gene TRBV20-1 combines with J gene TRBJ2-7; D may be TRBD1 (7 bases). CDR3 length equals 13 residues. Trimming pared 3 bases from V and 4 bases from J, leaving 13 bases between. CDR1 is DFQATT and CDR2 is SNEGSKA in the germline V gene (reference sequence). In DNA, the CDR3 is TGCAGTGCTAGCGAGGGGGCGGGGTACGAGCAGTACTTC. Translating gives CSASEGAGYEQYF.

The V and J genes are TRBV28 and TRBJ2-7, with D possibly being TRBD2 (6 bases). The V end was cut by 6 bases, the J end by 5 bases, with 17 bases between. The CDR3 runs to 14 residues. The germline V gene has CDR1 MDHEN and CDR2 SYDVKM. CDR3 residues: CASSNPRGSHEQYF. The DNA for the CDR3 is TGTGCCAGCAGCAATCCGCGGGGTTCCCACGAGCAGTACTTC.

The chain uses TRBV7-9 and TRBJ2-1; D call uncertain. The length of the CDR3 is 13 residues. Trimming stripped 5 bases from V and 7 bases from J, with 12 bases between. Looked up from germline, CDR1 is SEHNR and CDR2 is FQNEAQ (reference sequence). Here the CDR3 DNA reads TGTGCCAGCAGCCTGTCTGAGCAAAATGAGCAGTTCTTC. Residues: CASSLSEQNEQFF.

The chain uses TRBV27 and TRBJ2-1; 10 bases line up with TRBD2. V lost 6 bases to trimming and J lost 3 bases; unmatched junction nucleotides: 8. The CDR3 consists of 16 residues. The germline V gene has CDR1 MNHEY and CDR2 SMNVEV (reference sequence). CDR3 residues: CASRSLGLASYNEQFF. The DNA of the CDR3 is TGTGCCAGCAGATCACTGGGACTAGCGAGCTACAATGAGCAGTTCTTC.

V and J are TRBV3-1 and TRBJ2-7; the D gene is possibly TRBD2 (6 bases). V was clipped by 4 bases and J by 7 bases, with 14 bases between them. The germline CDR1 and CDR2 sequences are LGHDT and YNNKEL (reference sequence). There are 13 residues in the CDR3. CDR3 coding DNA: TGTGCCAGCAGCCCCCCAGGAGGGTCGGAGCAGTACTTC. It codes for CASSPPGGSEQYF.

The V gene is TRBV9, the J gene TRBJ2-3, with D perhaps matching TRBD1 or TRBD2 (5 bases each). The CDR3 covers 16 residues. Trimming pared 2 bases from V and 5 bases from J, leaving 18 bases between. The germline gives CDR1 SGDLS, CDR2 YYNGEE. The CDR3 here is CASSVGTVYSGDTQYF. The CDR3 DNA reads TGTGCCAGCAGCGTCGGGACGGTGTATTCAGGAGATACGCAGTATTTT.

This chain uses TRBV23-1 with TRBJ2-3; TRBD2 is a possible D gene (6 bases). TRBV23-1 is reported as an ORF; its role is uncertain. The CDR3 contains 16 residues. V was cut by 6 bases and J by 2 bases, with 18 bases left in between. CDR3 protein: CASRAIPRGDTDTQYF. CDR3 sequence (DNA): TGCGCCAGCAGGGCAATCCCCCGCGGGGACACAGATACGCAGTATTTT.

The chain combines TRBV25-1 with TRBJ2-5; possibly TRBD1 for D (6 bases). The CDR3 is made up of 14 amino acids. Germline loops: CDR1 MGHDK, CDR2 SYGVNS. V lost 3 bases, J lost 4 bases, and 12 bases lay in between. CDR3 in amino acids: CASSDRGHRETQYF. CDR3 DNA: TGTGCCAGCAGTGACAGGGGCCACAGAGAGACCCAGTACTTC.

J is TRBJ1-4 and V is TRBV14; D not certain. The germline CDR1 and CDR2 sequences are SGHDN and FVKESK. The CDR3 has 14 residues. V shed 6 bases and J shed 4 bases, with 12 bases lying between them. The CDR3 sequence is CASRPDGYNEKLFF. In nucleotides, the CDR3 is TGTGCCAGCAGACCGGACGGGTATAATGAAAAACTGTTTTTT.

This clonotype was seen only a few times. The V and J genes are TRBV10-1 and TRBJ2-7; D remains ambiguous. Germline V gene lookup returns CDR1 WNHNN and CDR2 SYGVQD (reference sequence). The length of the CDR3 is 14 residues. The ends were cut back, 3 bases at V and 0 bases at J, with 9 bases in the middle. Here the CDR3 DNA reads TGCGCCAGCAGTGAAGAGCTATTCTCCTACGAGCAGTACTTC. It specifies CASSEELFSYEQYF.

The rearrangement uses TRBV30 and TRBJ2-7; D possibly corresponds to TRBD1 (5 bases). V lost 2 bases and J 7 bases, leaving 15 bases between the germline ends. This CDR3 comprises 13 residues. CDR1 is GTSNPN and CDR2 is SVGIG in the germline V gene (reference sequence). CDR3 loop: CAWSPPTRGEQYF. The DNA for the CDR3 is TGTGCCTGGAGTCCACCAACAAGGGGAGAGCAGTACTTC.

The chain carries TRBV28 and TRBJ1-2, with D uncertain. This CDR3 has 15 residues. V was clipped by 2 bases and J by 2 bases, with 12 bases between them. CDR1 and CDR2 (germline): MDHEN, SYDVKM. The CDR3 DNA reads TGTGCCAGCAGTTTAATATGGGCGGGAAACTATGGCTACACCTTC. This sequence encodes CASSLIWAGNYGYTF.

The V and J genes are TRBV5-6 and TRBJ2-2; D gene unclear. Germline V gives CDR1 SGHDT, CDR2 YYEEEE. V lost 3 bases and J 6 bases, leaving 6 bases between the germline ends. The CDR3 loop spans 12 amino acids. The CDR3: CASSSPPGELFF. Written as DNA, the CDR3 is TGTGCCAGCAGCTCGCCCCCCGGGGAGCTGTTTTTT.

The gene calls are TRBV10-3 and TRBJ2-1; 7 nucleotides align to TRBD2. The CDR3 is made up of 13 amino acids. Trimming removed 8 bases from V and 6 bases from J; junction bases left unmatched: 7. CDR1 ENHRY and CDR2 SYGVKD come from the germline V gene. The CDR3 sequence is CAIDGSGVNEQFF. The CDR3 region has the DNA TGTGCCATCGACGGGAGCGGGGTCAATGAGCAGTTCTTC.

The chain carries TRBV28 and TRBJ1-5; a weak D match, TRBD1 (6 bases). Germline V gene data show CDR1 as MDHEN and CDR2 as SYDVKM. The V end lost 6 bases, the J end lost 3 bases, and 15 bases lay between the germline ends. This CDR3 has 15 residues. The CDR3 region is CASSTGNINNQPQHF. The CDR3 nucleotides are TGTGCCAGCAGCACAGGGAATATTAACAATCAGCCCCAGCATTTT.

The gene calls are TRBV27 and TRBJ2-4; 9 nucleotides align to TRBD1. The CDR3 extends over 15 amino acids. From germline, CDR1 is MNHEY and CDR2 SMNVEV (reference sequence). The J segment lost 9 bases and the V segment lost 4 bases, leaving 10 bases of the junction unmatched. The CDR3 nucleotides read TGTGCCAGCAGTTCGCAGAGTACAGGGGGCGGCATTCAGTACTTC. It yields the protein CASSSQSTGGGIQYF.

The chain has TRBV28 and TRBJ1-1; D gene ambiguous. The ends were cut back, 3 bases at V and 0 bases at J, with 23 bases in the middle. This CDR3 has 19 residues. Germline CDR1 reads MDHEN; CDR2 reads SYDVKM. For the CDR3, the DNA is TGTGCCAGCAGTTTTAAGTCTTATGTGGCAGGCCCCATGAACACTGAAGCTTTCTTT. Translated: CASSFKSYVAGPMNTEAFF.